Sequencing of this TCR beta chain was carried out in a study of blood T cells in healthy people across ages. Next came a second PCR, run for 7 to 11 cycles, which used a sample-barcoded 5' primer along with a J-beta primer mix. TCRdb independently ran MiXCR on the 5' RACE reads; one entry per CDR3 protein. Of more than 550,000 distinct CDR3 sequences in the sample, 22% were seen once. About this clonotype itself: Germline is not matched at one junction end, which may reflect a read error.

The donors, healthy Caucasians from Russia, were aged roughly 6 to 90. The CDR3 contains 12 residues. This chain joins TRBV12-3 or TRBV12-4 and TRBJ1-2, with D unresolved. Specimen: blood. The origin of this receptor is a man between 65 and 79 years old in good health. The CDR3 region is CARSLANYGYTF. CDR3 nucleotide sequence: TGTGCCCGCAGTTTAGCTAACTATGGCTACACCTTC.